This T cell receptor beta chain was captured in a study of OX40 agonist ivuxolimab in advanced cancers. Overall study results and limits: Patients with a partial response at 0.1-3.0 mg/kg had among the lowest clonal expansion. Expanded peripheral T cells had an undetermined antigen specificity.

The method was immunoSEQ multiplex PCR; TCRdb's version includes in-frame clones alone and lacks a portion of them. The table has some 50,000 clones, more than 80% seen once. The CDR3 runs 15 residues. V shed 1 base and J 4 bases; nucleotides not matched to a gene: 4. CDR1 is PRHDT and CDR2 is FYEKMQ in the germline V gene (reference sequence). This clone was detected once. Its antigen remains unidentified. Sequencing was performed on CD4+ or CD8+ T cells sorted from blood, taken in a trial of the OX40 agonist ivuxolimab. This chain links TRBV13 with TRBJ2-3; TRBD2 matches at 8 bases. The sequence derives from an adult with an advanced solid tumor such as melanoma, head and neck, liver or kidney cancer. CDR3 nucleotides: TGTGCCAGCAGCTTAGCGGGGGGGTTTTCAGATACGCAGTATTTT. Its translation: CASSLAGGFSDTQYF.